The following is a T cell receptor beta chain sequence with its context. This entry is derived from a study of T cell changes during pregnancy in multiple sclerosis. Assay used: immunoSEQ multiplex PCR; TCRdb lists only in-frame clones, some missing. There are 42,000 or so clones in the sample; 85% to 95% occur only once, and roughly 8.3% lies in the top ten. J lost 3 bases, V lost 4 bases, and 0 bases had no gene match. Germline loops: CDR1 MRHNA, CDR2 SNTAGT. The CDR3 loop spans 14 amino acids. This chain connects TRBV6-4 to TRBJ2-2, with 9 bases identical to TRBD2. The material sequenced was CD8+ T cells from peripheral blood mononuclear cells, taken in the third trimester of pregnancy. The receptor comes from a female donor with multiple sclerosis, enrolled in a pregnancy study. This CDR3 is CASSGLADTGELFF. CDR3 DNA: TGTGCCAGCAGTGGACTAGCGGACACCGGGGAGCTGTTTTTT.